The 25 T cell receptor beta chains listed next were all sequenced from one sample in a study of T cells in women clearing cervical HPV infection. TCRdb keeps only in-frame clones here, not all; method: immunoSEQ multiplex PCR. The table for this sample gives under 35,000 clones. The specimen was blood buffy coat. These receptor sequences come from a woman aged 18 to 75 with a cervical HPV16 infection that either progressed to CIN3+ or cleared (not recorded which).

Concerning this clone itself: The read terminates 3 residues before the CDR3 end, so the remaining end is supplied by the germline J gene. The V and J genes are TRBV5-8 and TRBJ2-1; D is unresolved. Deletions cut 2 bases from V and 9 bases from J, with 6 bases between. Germline-derived CDR1 and CDR2 are SGHTS and YDEGEE. CDR3 size: 11 residues. Partial CDR3 DNA: TGTGCCAGCAGCTTAAATCGTGAG. Translation: CASSLNRE. The CDR3 reads in full as CASSLNREQFF.

This clone is called medium-sized (0.01 to 0.1%) based on its frequency. The sequence runs out 3 residues before the end of the CDR3; the remainder is reconstructed from the germline J gene. This chain uses TRBV29-1 with TRBJ2-7; 10 nucleotides line up with TRBD2. V was pared by 3 bases and J by 5 bases, with 7 bases of the junction left unmatched. Germline V gene lookup returns CDR1 SQVTM and CDR2 ANQGSEA. The CDR3 runs 14 residues. The CDR3 spells CSVDVSSGSHEQYF. The covered CDR3 bases are TGCAGCGTTGATGTTTCTAGCGGGAGCCACGAG.

With respect to this clone: The sequenced fragment ends 3 residues before the CDR3 boundary, so the rest is inferred from the germline J gene. The chain couples TRBV10-3 to TRBJ2-7; D is uncertain. There are 13 residues in the CDR3. The V end lost 2 bases, the J end lost 4 bases, and 9 bases lay between the germline ends. CDR1 and CDR2 from the germline V gene are ENHRY and SYGVKD. The CDR3 DNA, read in part, is TGTGCCATCAGTGAGAACGTAGGGTACGAG. Translated, it gives CAISENVGYE. The entire CDR3 protein is CAISENVGYEQYF.

CDR3 sequence reads: CASSMDARGPINSPLFF. Partial CDR3 DNA: TGTGCCAGTAGTATGGACGCGAGGGGGCCCATTAATTCACCG. This chain connects TRBV19 to TRBJ2-2, with TRBD1 identical over 7 bases. Sequencing ends 3 residues short of the CDR3 end; the germline J gene provides the rest. The CDR3 runs 17 residues. Germline CDR1 LNHDA, CDR2 SQIVND (reference sequence).

For this clone: The sequenced fragment ends 3 residues before the CDR3 boundary, so the rest is inferred from the germline J gene. The chain is built from TRBV10-3 and TRBJ2-5; 7 bases map to TRBD1. The CDR3 contains 14 residues. V lost 6 bases, J lost 5 bases, and 9 bases stayed unmatched. Germline V gene sequence: CDR1 ENHRY, CDR2 SYGVKD. This chain's CDR3 is CAISERTGQETQYF. The DNA read from the CDR3 is TGTGCCATCAGCGAGAGGACAGGCCAGGAGACC.

Regarding this clone: The read ends 3 residues shy of where the CDR3 ends; the end is completed using the germline J gene. The rearrangement links TRBV30 to TRBJ1-5; D gene unclear. Germline V lookup: CDR1 GTSNPN, CDR2 SVGIG (reference sequence). V lost 2 bases and J lost 5, with 10 bases in between. CDR3 length: 13 amino acids. Partial CDR3 DNA: TGTGCCTGGAGTTCTCAGCTAGATCAGCCC. Its translation: CAWSSQLDQP. The whole CDR3 region reads CAWSSQLDQPQHF. The variable domain in full, completed from reference TRBV30 and TRBJ1-5, reads SQTIHQWPATLVQPVGSPLSLECTVEGTSNPNLYWYRQAAGRGLQLLFYSVGIGQISSEVPQNLSASRPQDRQFILSSKKLLLSDSGFYLCAWSSQLDQPQHFGDGTRLSIL.

Points on this clone: Read data end 3 residues before the CDR3 end; the end is taken from the germline J gene. The chain is built from TRBV7-9 and TRBJ2-7; either TRBD1 or TRBD2 may fit D (5 bases each). The length of the CDR3 is 15 residues. V lost 3 bases to trimming and J lost 0 bases, with 12 bases between them. CDR1 is SEHNR, CDR2 FQNEAQ, per germline (reference sequence). The CDR3 bases that were read are TGTGCCAGCAGCTTTGAGGGCAGGGTCTCCTACGAG. This sequence encodes CASSFEGRVSYE. The complete CDR3 protein is CASSFEGRVSYEQYF.

Points on this clone: Read data end 3 residues before the CDR3 end; the end is taken from the germline J gene. The V gene is TRBV30, the J gene TRBJ1-2; weak D call: TRBD1 (6 bases). This CDR3 has 10 amino acids. Germline V gene lookup returns CDR1 GTSNPN and CDR2 SVGIG (reference sequence). The CDR3 here is CAGRDNDYTF. The covered CDR3 bases are TGTGCCGGTCGGGACAATGAC.

On this clone: The CDR3 end falls 3 residues outside the read, so it is completed with the germline J gene. The chain joins TRBV7-9 to TRBJ2-4; D is possibly TRBD2 (6 bases). The CDR3 is 15 residues long. Looked up from germline, CDR1 is SEHNR and CDR2 is FQNEAQ (reference sequence). The CDR3 bases that were read are TGTGCCAGCAGCTTAAACAGGTTGGGAGGTGACGGT. The encoded protein is CASSLNRLGGDG. The entire CDR3 reads CASSLNRLGGDGQYF.

For this clone: Read coverage stops 3 residues before the CDR3 terminus; the germline J gene supplies the remainder. The rearrangement joins TRBV19 to TRBJ2-1, with TRBD2 matching over 13 bases. V trimming: 5 bases; J trimming: 4 bases; junction bases outside the gene matches: 2. Germline values: CDR1 LNHDA, CDR2 SQIVND (reference sequence). CDR3 length: 15 residues. The CDR3 loop reads CASSGGLAGYNEQFF. The sequenced part of the CDR3 DNA is TGTGCCAGTAGTGGGGGACTAGCGGGGTACAATGAG. Full variable domain (outside the CDR3, taken from reference TRBV19 and TRBJ2-1): DGGITQSPKYLFRKEGQNVTLSCEQNLNHDAMYWYRQDPGQGLRLIYYSQIVNDFQKGDIAEGYSVSREKKESFPLTVTSAQKNPTAFYLCASSGGLAGYNEQFFGPGTRLTVL.

Points on this clone: The read comes to an end 3 residues before the CDR3 does, leaving the germline J gene to fill in the end. This sequence joins TRBV19 and TRBJ1-6, with 10 bases lining up with TRBD1. V gave up 7 bases and J gave up 10 bases; unmatched junction bases: 7. The CDR3 is 14 residues long. Germline V gene data show CDR1 as LNHDA and CDR2 as SQIVND (reference sequence). The DNA read from the CDR3 is TGTGCCAGTAATCGACAGGGGGCCGGGTCACCC. Amino acid sequence: CASNRQGAGSP. The full CDR3 protein reads CASNRQGAGSPLHF.

Details on this clone: The read gets to within 3 residues of the CDR3 end, and the germline J gene fills in the rest. This chain links TRBV6-1 with TRBJ2-7; TRBD1 aligns across 7 bases. The J segment lost 0 bases and the V segment lost 0 bases, leaving 2 bases of the junction unmatched. Looked up from germline, CDR1 is MNHNS and CDR2 is SASEGT. The CDR3 spans 15 residues. The DNA read from the CDR3 is TGTGCCAGCAGTGAAGCCTGGACAGGCTCCTACGAG. Residues: CASSEAWTGSYE. From start to end, the CDR3 is CASSEAWTGSYEQYF.

Concerning this clone itself: The read terminates 3 residues before the CDR3 end, so the remaining end is supplied by the germline J gene. J is TRBJ1-2 and V is TRBV30; 7 bases are a match to TRBD1. The CDR3 contains 14 residues. Germline V CDR1 and CDR2: GTSNPN, SVGIG (reference sequence). CDR3 sequence: CAWNGQVPTDTYTF. CDR3 DNA, as far as it was read: TGTGCCTGGAATGGACAGGTCCCAACAGATACC.

A word on this clone: The CDR3 end falls 3 residues outside the read, so it is completed with the germline J gene. This rearrangement joins TRBV6-2 or TRBV6-3 to TRBJ2-7; no firm D call. CDR1 MNHEY and CDR2 SVGEGT come from the germline V gene. Trimming stripped 4 bases from V and 4 bases from J, with 8 bases between. The CDR3 has 12 amino acids. CDR3 bases read: TGTGCCAGCAGTTTAGTCTCATACGAG. Its translation: CASSLVSYE. The full-length CDR3 reads as CASSLVSYEQYF.

About this clone: The read falls 3 residues short of the CDR3 end, and the missing part is taken from the germline J gene. V is TRBV7-8 and J is TRBJ1-4, with D possibly matching TRBD1 (6 bases). The V gene lost 5 bases and the J gene lost 7 bases, with 11 bases spanning the gap. CDR1 and CDR2 from the germline V gene are SGHVS and FQNEAQ. CDR3 length: 13 residues. CDR3 amino acids: CASSVGAVEKLFF. CDR3 bases read: TGTGCCAGCAGCGTGGGGGCGGTTGAAAAA. Based on the CDR3 plus reference TRBV7-8 and TRBJ1-4, the full variable domain is GAGVSQSPRYKVAKRGQDVALRCDPISGHVSLFWYQQALGQGPEFLTYFQNEAQLDKSGLPSDRFFAERPEGSVSTLKIQRTQQEDSAVYLCASSVGAVEKLFFGSGTQLSVL.

With regard to this clone: The CDR3 end is not reached by the read, which stops 3 residues before it; the germline J gene fills it in. V gene TRBV20-1 combines with J gene TRBJ2-3; 10 nucleotides match TRBD2. J was trimmed by 2 bases and V by 2 bases; bases with no gene match: 7. The CDR3 covers 16 residues. Germline V gene sequence: CDR1 DFQATT, CDR2 SNEGSKA (reference sequence). The sequenced part of the CDR3 DNA is TGCAGTGCTAGATTAATAGCGGGGGGTCTCACAGATACG. Translation gives CSARLIAGGLTDT. The full CDR3 is CSARLIAGGLTDTQYF.

The CDR3 protein is CASKGLDATNEKLFF. CDR3 bases read: TGTGCCAGTAAGGGTCTTGACGCAACTAATGAAAAA. The rearrangement links TRBV19 to TRBJ1-4; no clear D. The read is 3 residues too short to cover the CDR3 end, so that end is filled in from the germline J gene. Per the germline V gene, CDR1 is LNHDA and CDR2 is SQIVND (reference sequence). The CDR3 is 15 residues long. V gave up 7 bases and J gave up 0 bases, with 12 bases separating them.

About this clone: The read terminates 3 residues ahead of where the CDR3 ends, so the germline J gene completes it. The same CDR3 can be traced to other DNA sequences in this sample. The V call is TRBV13, the J call TRBJ1-5; a possible D gene is TRBD1 (6 bases). V shed 0 bases and J shed 0 bases, with 6 bases lying between them. Germline values: CDR1 PRHDT, CDR2 FYEKMQ (reference sequence). The CDR3 extends over 15 amino acids. CDR3 amino acids: CASSLGRGSNQPQHF. The sequenced CDR3 bases are TGTGCCAGCAGCTTAGGCAGGGGTAGCAATCAGCCC.

Note on this clone: The CDR3 extends 3 residues past the end of the read, so its final part is completed from the germline J gene. V usage is TRBV6-2 or TRBV6-3 and J usage is TRBJ1-1; D is ambiguous. The CDR3 totals 12 residues. Germline values: CDR1 MNHEY, CDR2 SVGEGT. V was cut by 2 bases and J by 3 bases, with 4 bases left in between. The sequenced part of the CDR3 DNA is TGTGCCAGCAGTTACACGGACACTGAA. Residues: CASSYTDTE. The entire CDR3 reads CASSYTDTEAFF.

A note on this clone: The CDR3 end lies 3 residues beyond the end of the read and is filled in from the germline J gene. V is TRBV7-2 and J is TRBJ1-2; D is uncertain. CDR3 length: 13 residues. The germline V gene has CDR1 SGHTA and CDR2 FQGNSA. The DNA read from the CDR3 is TGTGCCAGCAGCTCCGTGACTTACAATGAC. This encodes CASSSVTYND. The complete CDR3 protein is CASSSVTYNDYTF.

Note on this clone: From the germline J gene comes the end of the CDR3, since the read stops 3 residues before it. This sequence joins TRBV19 and TRBJ2-4; D possibly corresponds to TRBD2 (6 bases). Germline lookup yields CDR1 LNHDA and CDR2 SQIVND (reference sequence). This CDR3 contains 14 residues. CDR3 sequence reads: CATPLRDSEYGQYF. Incomplete CDR3 DNA: TGTGCCACTCCTTTGCGGGACTCAGAGTATGGT.

Details on this clone: The read ends 3 residues before the CDR3 terminus; that terminus is restored from the germline J gene. The chain links TRBV20-1 to TRBJ1-2; D perhaps matches TRBD1 (6 bases). CDR3 length equals 13 residues. V was cut by 5 bases and J by 0 bases, with 10 bases left in between. CDR1 and CDR2 from the germline V gene are DFQATT and SNEGSKA (reference sequence). The CDR3: CSAQTGSNYGYTF. CDR3 DNA (partial): TGCAGTGCTCAGACAGGATCTAACTATGGC.

In the case of this clone: The read terminates 3 residues ahead of where the CDR3 ends, so the germline J gene completes it. This sequence joins TRBV30 and TRBJ2-2, with a weak D call TRBD2 (6 bases). The length of the CDR3 is 16 residues. Germline lookup yields CDR1 GTSNPN and CDR2 SVGIG (reference sequence). The CDR3 bases that were read are TGTGCCTGGAGTCCCCGGGGGTGGTCCTATAATTCACCG. It is translated as CAWSPRGWSYNSP. The CDR3 in its entirety is CAWSPRGWSYNSPLFF. The variable domain in full, with the rest retrieved from reference TRBV30 and TRBJ2-2, is SQTIHQWPATLVQPVGSPLSLECTVEGTSNPNLYWYRQAAGRGLQLLFYSVGIGQISSEVPQNLSASRPQDRQFILSSKKLLLSDSGFYLCAWSPRGWSYNSPLFFGEGSRLTVL.

Details on this clone: Read data end 3 residues before the CDR3 end; the end is taken from the germline J gene. The chain joins TRBV30 to TRBJ1-2, with 8 bases that match TRBD1. V trimming: 4 bases; J trimming: 6 bases; junction bases outside the gene matches: 7. This CDR3 has 13 residues. In germline, CDR1 is GTSNPN, CDR2 SVGIG (reference sequence). Incomplete CDR3 DNA: TGTGCCTGGACCAGAGACAGGGGTGATGGC. This translates into CAWTRDRGDG. The entire CDR3 reads CAWTRDRGDGYTF.

Of note for this clone: The read falls 3 residues short of the CDR3 end, and the missing part is taken from the germline J gene. The chain uses TRBV10-3 and TRBJ2-3, with TRBD2 matching over 16 bases. The CDR3 consists of 20 residues. Losses at the gene ends were 6 bases for V and 5 bases for J; bases not matched to a gene: 17. Germline CDR1 and CDR2: ENHRY and SYGVKD. The CDR3 spells CAISPPTGTSGGAKEDTQYF. Incomplete CDR3 DNA: TGTGCCATCAGCCCCCCTACCGGGACTAGCGGGGGGGCCAAGGAAGATACG.